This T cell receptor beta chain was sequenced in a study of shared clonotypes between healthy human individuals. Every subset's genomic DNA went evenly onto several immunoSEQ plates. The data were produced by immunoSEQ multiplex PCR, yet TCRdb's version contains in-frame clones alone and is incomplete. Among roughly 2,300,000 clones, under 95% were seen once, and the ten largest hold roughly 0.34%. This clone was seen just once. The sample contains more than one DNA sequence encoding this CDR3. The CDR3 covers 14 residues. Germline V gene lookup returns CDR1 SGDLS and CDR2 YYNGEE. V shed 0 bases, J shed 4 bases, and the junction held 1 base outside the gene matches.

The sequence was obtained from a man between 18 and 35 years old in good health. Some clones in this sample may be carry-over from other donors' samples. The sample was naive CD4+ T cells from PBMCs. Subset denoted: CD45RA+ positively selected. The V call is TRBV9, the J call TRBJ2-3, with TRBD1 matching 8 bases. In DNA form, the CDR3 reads TGTGCCAGCAGCGTAGGCAGGGGGCCAGATACGCAGTATTTT. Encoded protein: CASSVGRGPDTQYF. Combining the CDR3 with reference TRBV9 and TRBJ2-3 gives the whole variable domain DSGVTQTPKHLITATGQRVTLRCSPRSGDLSVYWYQQSLDQGLQFLIQYYNGEERAKGNILERFSAQQFPDLHSELNLSSLELGDSALYFCASSVGRGPDTQYFGPGTRLTVL.